Shown below are 31 T cell receptor beta chains from a single sample sequenced in a study of technical replicates of blood from a few donors. Clones were read by immunoSEQ multiplex PCR, and TCRdb kept only the in-frame ones, dropping some. In the table there are over 65,000 clones, roughly 98% of which are singletons. Sequenced: T cells isolated from PBMCs. The source is a human donor in good health.

The rearrangement links TRBV6-5 to TRBJ1-2; 7 nucleotides agree with TRBD1. V dropped 7 bases and J dropped 4; count of bases not matched to a gene: 6. This CDR3 comprises 13 residues. The germline V gene has CDR1 MNHEY and CDR2 SVGAGI. In DNA, the CDR3 is TGTGCCAGCACCGGGACAGAGGTCTATGGCTACACCTTC. This codes for CASTGTEVYGYTF.

The chain joins TRBV9 to TRBJ2-6, with D uncertain. Germline loops: CDR1 SGDLS, CDR2 YYNGEE. V was cut by 4 bases and J by 2 bases, with 7 bases left in between. The CDR3 is made up of 14 amino acids. CDR3 residues: CASSPEPGANVLTF. CDR3 coding DNA: TGTGCCAGCAGCCCTGAGCCTGGGGCCAACGTCCTGACTTTC.

This clone has a single count. This chain joins TRBV5-1 and TRBJ1-2; TRBD1 might be the D (5 bases). The ends were cut back, 0 bases at V and 4 bases at J, with 10 bases in the middle. The CDR3 length is 14 residues. Germline CDR1 is SGHRS and CDR2 is YFSETQ. CDR3 residues: CASSLGERGYGYTF. The CDR3 nucleotides are TGCGCCAGCAGCTTGGGGGAAAGGGGCTATGGCTACACCTTC. The complete variable domain, with remaining parts taken from reference TRBV5-1 and TRBJ1-2, reads KAGVTQTPRYLIKTRGQQVTLSCSPISGHRSVSWYQQTPGQGLQFLFEYFSETQRNKGNFPGRFSGRQFSNSRSEMNVSTLELGDSALYLCASSLGERGYGYTFGSGTRLTVV.

The chain uses TRBV9 and TRBJ1-1; tentatively, D is TRBD1 (5 bases). CDR1 is SGDLS and CDR2 is YYNGEE in the germline V gene. V gave up 0 bases and J gave up 3 bases, with 12 bases separating them. The length of the CDR3 is 15 residues. CDR3 in amino acids: CASSVGRGVDTEAFF. The CDR3 DNA sequence: TGTGCCAGCAGCGTAGGGCGGGGGGTGGACACTGAAGCTTTCTTT.

The V gene is TRBV5-4, the J gene TRBJ2-7; 10 bases agree with TRBD2. The V and J ends lost 1 base and 3 bases, in that order; junction bases with no gene match: 7. The CDR3 has 16 residues. Germline loops: CDR1 SGHNT, CDR2 YYREEE (reference sequence). CDR3 coding DNA: TGTGCCAGCAGCTTGATGGGGACTAGCGTAATCTACGAGCAGTACTTC. As protein: CASSLMGTSVIYEQYF.

This chain connects TRBV2 to TRBJ1-4; tentatively, D is TRBD1 (6 bases). Trimming pared 6 bases from V and 4 bases from J, leaving 15 bases between. The CDR3 totals 15 residues. Germline V gene sequence: CDR1 SNHLY, CDR2 FYNNEI. CDR3: CASRHQGRLNEKLFF. CDR3 DNA sequence: TGTGCCAGCAGGCATCAGGGGCGACTTAATGAAAAACTGTTTTTT.

The J gene is TRBJ1-1, the V gene TRBV5-1, with TRBD1 matching 9 bases. This CDR3 comprises 14 residues. Looked up from germline, CDR1 is SGHRS and CDR2 is YFSETQ. V was pared by 3 bases and J by 3 bases, with 3 bases of the junction left unmatched. The CDR3 sequence: CASSSQGADTEAFF. The CDR3 DNA is TGCGCCAGCAGCTCACAGGGGGCGGACACTGAAGCTTTCTTT.

The V call is TRBV6-5, the J call TRBJ1-6; D is uncertain. This CDR3 is 15 amino acids long. Looked up from germline, CDR1 is MNHEY and CDR2 is SVGAGI. V was shortened by 4 bases and J by 6 bases, with 13 bases between the two germline ends. The CDR3 nucleotides are TGTGCCAGCAGTTTGAAATGGGCAAGTAATTCACCCCTCCACTTT. Translated, it gives CASSLKWASNSPLHF.

The gene calls are TRBV4-1 and TRBJ2-1; no firm D call. CDR1 and CDR2 from the germline V gene are MGHRA and YSYEKL. The CDR3 is 14 amino acids. Trimming pared 7 bases from V and 5 bases from J, leaving 15 bases between. CDR3 loop: CASTTFSENNEQFF. In DNA, the CDR3 is TGCGCCAGCACCACCTTTTCAGAAAACAATGAGCAGTTCTTC.

The chain couples TRBV29-1 to TRBJ1-1; no reliable D call. The length of the CDR3 is 17 residues. V was cut by 4 bases and J by 2 bases, with 23 bases left in between. The germline CDR1 and CDR2 sequences are SQVTM and ANQGSEA. The CDR3 bases are TGCAGCGTTGTTGTAAACGGCGGGAGGGAGGAAAACACTGAAGCTTTCTTT. Amino acids: CSVVVNGGREENTEAFF.

The CDR3 DNA reads as TGTGCTAGTGGTTTGGTCCGGACAGGGTCGGGTAGCAATCAGCCCCAGCATTTT. It translates to CASGLVRTGSGSNQPQHF. This chain connects TRBV12-5 to TRBJ1-5, with 8 bases lining up with TRBD1. V was clipped by 0 bases and J by 0 bases; unmatched bases: 7. This CDR3 has 18 residues. Germline V gene sequence: CDR1 LGHNT, CDR2 FRNRAP.

V and J are TRBV29-1 and TRBJ2-3, with 16 bases aligning to TRBD2. Per germline, CDR1 SQVTM and CDR2 ANQGSEA. There are 16 residues in the CDR3. V shed 7 bases, J shed 5 bases, and the junction held 9 bases outside the gene matches. CDR3 sequence: CSAAGTSGRAVDTQYF. The CDR3 nucleotides are TGCAGCGCGGCCGGGACTAGCGGGAGGGCCGTAGATACGCAGTATTTT.

The rearrangement links TRBV19 to TRBJ2-5; TRBD1 aligns across 9 bases. J lost 2 bases, V lost 7 bases, and 11 bases had no gene match. This CDR3 contains 16 residues. Germline values: CDR1 LNHDA, CDR2 SQIVND (reference sequence). The DNA of the CDR3 is TGTGCCAGTACTTCAATTCTGGGACAGGGACAAGAGACCCAGTACTTC. Translated: CASTSILGQGQETQYF. Complete variable domain (other parts from reference TRBV19 and TRBJ2-5): DGGITQSPKYLFRKEGQNVTLSCEQNLNHDAMYWYRQDPGQGLRLIYYSQIVNDFQKGDIAEGYSVSREKKESFPLTVTSAQKNPTAFYLCASTSILGQGQETQYFGPGTRLLVL.

The rearrangement uses TRBV7-9 and TRBJ2-7, with TRBD2 matching over 10 bases. J was trimmed by 4 bases and V by 4 bases; bases with no gene match: 10. This CDR3 contains 16 residues. CDR1 is SEHNR and CDR2 is FQNEAQ in the germline V gene (reference sequence). The CDR3 is CASSSPSGGTRYEQYF. CDR3 coding DNA: TGTGCCAGCAGCTCTCCTAGCGGGGGAACACGGTACGAGCAGTACTTC.

The chain joins TRBV7-2 to TRBJ2-2; D unclear. The CDR3 spans 12 residues. Germline lookup yields CDR1 SGHTA and CDR2 FQGNSA. The V and J ends lost 7 bases and 7 bases respectively, with 10 bases between them. The CDR3 loop reads CASKPGSGELFF. CDR3 nucleotides: TGTGCCAGCAAACCAGGCAGCGGGGAGCTGTTTTTT.

The chain links TRBV5-1 to TRBJ1-1; D gene unclear. The germline V gene encodes CDR1 SGHRS and CDR2 YFSETQ. CDR3 length: 12 amino acids. V was pared by 5 bases and J by 2 bases, with 7 bases between. The CDR3 here is CASRATNTEAFF. The CDR3 DNA reads as TGCGCCAGCAGGGCAACCAACACTGAAGCTTTCTTT.

The genes are TRBV4-1 and TRBJ2-7, with 8 bases lining up with TRBD2. Germline V lookup: CDR1 MGHRA, CDR2 YSYEKL. V trimming: 2 bases; J trimming: 0 bases; junction bases outside the gene matches: 15. This CDR3 is 19 amino acids long. This CDR3 reads CASSQRVVAGGPSSYEQYF. The DNA of the CDR3 is TGCGCCAGCAGCCAACGAGTTGTGGCGGGAGGTCCAAGCTCCTACGAGCAGTACTTC.

This chain connects TRBV11-2 to TRBJ1-3, with TRBD1 as a possible D gene (6 bases). The CDR3 length is 14 residues. Germline assignment: CDR1 SGHAT and CDR2 FQNNGV. V dropped 4 bases and J dropped 0 bases, with 7 bases sitting between them. As DNA, the CDR3 is TGTGCCAGCAGCTCGGGACACTCTGGAAACACCATATATTTT. Its protein is CASSSGHSGNTIYF.

The chain is built from TRBV5-4 and TRBJ1-5; TRBD1 aligns across 8 bases. V lost 4 bases to trimming and J lost 3 bases; unmatched junction nucleotides: 3. Germline lookup yields CDR1 SGHNT and CDR2 YYREEE (reference sequence). The CDR3 consists of 14 residues. Written as DNA, the CDR3 is TGTGCCAGCAGCAAGACAGGGGACAATCAGCCCCAGCATTTT. Translating gives CASSKTGDNQPQHF.

This clone was seen once. The CDR3 loop is CASSEARDRTNTDTQYF. The DNA for the CDR3 is TGTGCCAGCAGTGAAGCGCGGGACAGGACTAACACAGATACGCAGTATTTT. V and J are TRBV2 and TRBJ2-3; 8 nucleotides line up with TRBD1. J gave up 2 bases and V 0 bases, and 7 bases lay outside the gene matches. Germline CDR1 is SNHLY and CDR2 is FYNNEI. The CDR3 sequence is 17 residues long.

The chain carries TRBV5-4 and TRBJ1-3, with D perhaps matching TRBD1 (5 bases). Germline V gives CDR1 SGHNT, CDR2 YYREEE (reference sequence). Trimming left V 5 bases short and J 2 bases short, with 11 bases between. The CDR3 runs 14 residues. The CDR3 nucleotides read TGTGCCAGCAGTCGGGGGGAAGCTGGAAACACCATATATTTT. This codes for CASSRGEAGNTIYF. The whole variable domain, filled in from reference TRBV5-4 and TRBJ1-3, reads ETGVTQSPTHLIKTRGQQVTLRCSSQSGHNTVSWYQQALGQGPQFIFQYYREEENGRGNFPPRFSGLQFPNYSSELNVNALELDDSALYLCASSRGEAGNTIYFGEGSWLTVV.

This chain joins TRBV27 and TRBJ2-5; D is ambiguous. V lost 4 bases and J lost 7, with 7 bases in between. The CDR3 loop spans 11 amino acids. The germline CDR1 and CDR2 sequences are MNHEY and SMNVEV (reference sequence). CDR3 in amino acids: CASSSLGTQYF. In DNA form, the CDR3 reads TGTGCCAGCAGTTCCCTAGGGACCCAGTACTTC.

The chain joins TRBV15 to TRBJ1-4, with a weak D call TRBD1 (5 bases). This CDR3 has 14 residues. Trimming took off 1 base at V and 6 bases at J, with 9 bases between the two ends. The V gene's germline CDR1 is LNHNV and CDR2 YYDKDF (reference sequence). This chain's CDR3 is CATSRGAGHEKLFF. CDR3 DNA: TGTGCCACCAGCAGAGGGGCAGGGCATGAAAAACTGTTTTTT.

This clone has only a few counts. The chain employs TRBV6-5 and TRBJ1-1; 7 bases map to TRBD1. V shed 7 bases and J 9 bases; nucleotides not matched to a gene: 14. CDR1 is MNHEY, CDR2 SVGAGI, per germline. The CDR3 consists of 14 residues. CDR3 protein: CASKGASRTLKAFF. CDR3 coding DNA: TGTGCCAGCAAGGGGGCCTCACGGACACTAAAAGCTTTCTTT.

The chain employs TRBV23-1 and TRBJ2-7, with 7 bases lining up with TRBD1. TRBV23-1 is designated an ORF whose function remains uncertain. The CDR3 loop spans 15 amino acids. After removal of 0 bases from V and 4 bases from J, the junction contained 6 bases not matched to a gene. CDR3: CASSQSLRGNYEQYF. DNA for the CDR3: TGCGCCAGCAGTCAATCCCTCAGGGGGAATTACGAGCAGTACTTC.

V gene TRBV4-1 combines with J gene TRBJ2-7; 8 bases align to TRBD2. J gave up 6 bases and V 3 bases, and 7 bases lay outside the gene matches. The CDR3 sequence is 14 residues long. The germline V gene encodes CDR1 MGHRA and CDR2 YSYEKL. This CDR3 reads CASSHWTSNSEQYF. DNA for the CDR3: TGCGCCAGCAGCCACTGGACTAGCAATTCCGAGCAGTACTTC.

Worth noting for this clone: Its ends do not fully match the called genes, so a read error is possible. The chain links TRBV7-7 to TRBJ2-5; the match to TRBD2 covers 12 bases. Germline loops: CDR1 SSHAT, CDR2 FNYEAQ (reference sequence). The CDR3 covers 14 residues. The CDR3 region is CASSLTSGGETQYF. CDR3 in DNA: TGTGCTAGCAGCTTGACTAGCGGGGGTGAGACCCAGTACTTC.

The chain employs TRBV4-1 and TRBJ1-1; possible D gene TRBD1, 5 bases. The CDR3 length is 15 residues. The V and J ends lost 4 bases and 1 base respectively, with 13 bases between them. CDR1 MGHRA and CDR2 YSYEKL come from the germline V gene. The CDR3 DNA reads TGCGCCAGCAGCCGGAGCCGACAGACGAACACTGAAGCTTTCTTT. It translates to CASSRSRQTNTEAFF.

This clone was seen once. The CDR3 protein is CASSLQGPEQPQHF. The CDR3 DNA reads TGTGCCAGCAGCTTGCAGGGTCCGGAGCAGCCCCAGCATTTT. The rearrangement uses TRBV7-6 and TRBJ1-5; D possibly corresponds to TRBD1 (5 bases). V lost 3 bases and J 7 bases, leaving 13 bases between the germline ends. This CDR3 has 14 amino acids. Germline CDR1 is SGHVS and CDR2 is FNYEAQ. The full variable domain, in which reference TRBV7-6 and TRBJ1-5 provide the parts outside the CDR3, is GAGVSQSPRYKVTKRGQDVALRCDPISGHVSLYWYRQALGQGPEFLTYFNYEAQQDKSGLPNDRFSAERPEGSISTLTIQRTEQRDSAMYRCASSLQGPEQPQHFGDGTRLSIL.

CDR3 protein: CATSRESREAFF. Written as DNA, the CDR3 is TGTGCCACCAGCAGAGAATCCAGGGAAGCTTTCTTT. The genes are TRBV15 and TRBJ1-1; D is ambiguous. Germline CDR1 is LNHNV and CDR2 is YYDKDF (reference sequence). This CDR3 has 12 residues. V lost 0 bases to trimming and J lost 8 bases, with 7 bases between them.

V gene TRBV2 combines with J gene TRBJ2-7, with 10 bases lining up with TRBD1. In germline, CDR1 is SNHLY, CDR2 FYNNEI. Germline trimming cut 0 bases from V and 7 bases from J; bases unmatched to any gene: 6. This CDR3 region has 15 residues. CDR3 DNA sequence: TGTGCCAGCAGTGAAGCCAGACAGGGGGCGGGGGAGCAGTACTTC. This translates into CASSEARQGAGEQYF.